The rows below give T cell receptor beta chains drawn from one sample of a study of chemoradiotherapy in HPV16-positive cancers. Assay: immunoSEQ multiplex PCR; the TCRdb copy retains only in-frame clones and omits some. The repertoire holds some 2,000 clones, with more than 70% as singletons. This sample comprised tumor tissue, obtained from a patient who underwent chemoradiotherapy. These receptors were collected from a human donor with HPV-associated anogenital cancer. Each CDR3 is given with its conserved first and last residue. A D gene is named only where the DNA matches it firmly. Not every row has a clone size; where given, it reads once, few, many or a size class.

D	size	J	V	CDR3	DNA
.	.	TRBJ2-7	TRBV5-1	CASSLGYEQYF	TGCGCCAGCAGCTTGGGGTACGAGCAGTACTTC
.	.	TRBJ2-3	TRBV19	CASSPGPRSTDTQYF	TGTGCCAGTAGTCCGGGACCGCGGAGCACAGATACGCAGTATTTT
.	.	TRBJ2-3	TRBV7-9	CASSFGHSEDTQYF	TGTGCCAGCAGCTTTGGACATTCAGAGGATACGCAGTATTTT
.	.	TRBJ1-4	TRBV11-2	CASSLDRVNEKLFF	TGTGCCAGCAGCTTAGATCGTGTAAATGAAAAACTGTTTTTT
.	.	TRBJ1-1	TRBV18	CASSTDSNTEAFF	TGTGCCAGCTCAACCGACAGCAACACTGAAGCTTTCTTT
.	.	TRBJ1-1	TRBV6-1	CASNRVWDTEAFF	TGTGCCAGCAACCGCGTCTGGGACACTGAAGCTTTCTTT
.	.	TRBJ2-5	TRBV7-7	CASSLGPRYQETQYF	TGTGCCAGCAGCTTAGGCCCAAGGTACCAAGAGACCCAGTACTTC
.	.	TRBJ1-1	TRBV6-1	CASHRNTEAFF	TGTGCCAGCCACAGGAACACTGAAGCTTTCTTT
TRBD2	.	TRBJ2-1	TRBV5-1	CASSWRGGIDEQFF	TGCGCCAGCAGTTGGCGGGGGGGCATCGATGAGCAGTTCTTC
.	.	TRBJ1-1	TRBV5-6	CASSPGLMNTEAFF	TGTGCCAGCAGCCCGGGCTTGATGAACACTGAAGCTTTCTTT
TRBD2	.	TRBJ2-2	TRBV7-2	CASSSRLAGNTGELFF	TGTGCCAGCAGCTCGCGACTAGCGGGAAACACCGGGGAGCTGTTTTTT
TRBD2	.	TRBJ2-2	TRBV6-4	CASSGLAGASGTGELFF	TGTGCCAGCAGTGGCCTAGCGGGGGCCTCGGGCACCGGGGAGCTGTTTTTT
.	.	TRBJ2-3	TRBV27	CASSSPRTDTQYF	TGTGCCAGCAGTTCCCCCCGCACAGATACGCAGTATTTT
.	.	TRBJ1-2	TRBV6-1	CASSEEWMGLSYGYTF	TGTGCCAGCAGTGAAGAGTGGATGGGGCTTAGCTATGGCTACACCTTC
.	.	TRBJ2-1	TRBV7-3	CASSLSAGRSYNEQFF	TGTGCCAGCAGCTTAAGCGCAGGCCGTTCCTACAATGAGCAGTTCTTC
.	few	TRBJ2-3	TRBV6-4	CASSDSGGSSTDTQYF	TGTGCCAGCAGTGACTCTGGGGGCTCTAGCACAGATACGCAGTATTTT
TRBD2	.	TRBJ2-3	TRBV23-1	CASSQGGFADTQYF	TGCGCCAGCAGTCAGGGAGGGTTCGCAGATACGCAGTATTTT
.	few	TRBJ2-3	TRBV5-6	CASSLLDTQYF	TGTGCCAGCAGCTTGTTAGATACGCAGTATTTT
TRBD1	few	TRBJ1-2	TRBV30	CAWSVRGQGGGYTF	TGTGCCTGGAGTGTACGAGGACAGGGAGGTGGCTACACCTTC
TRBD1	once	TRBJ2-2	TRBV7-9	CASSLQGTANTGELFF	TGTGCCAGCAGCTTACAAGGGACAGCGAACACCGGGGAGCTGTTTTTT
.	.	TRBJ2-7	TRBV5-1	CASSQTWGHYYEQYF	TGCGCCAGCAGCCAAACTTGGGGCCATTATTACGAGCAGTACTTC
TRBD1	.	TRBJ2-7	TRBV5-5	CASGRDSYEQYF	TGTGCCAGCGGACGGGACAGCTACGAGCAGTACTTC
.	.	TRBJ1-5	TRBV6-5	CASGRLGWGQPQHF	TGTGCCAGCGGCCGATTGGGGTGGGGACAGCCCCAGCATTTT
.	.	TRBJ1-2	TRBV5-4	CASKDLAGYGYTF	TGTGCCAGCAAAGACCTAGCGGGCTATGGCTACACCTTC
.	.	TRBJ1-6	TRBV4-1	CASSPQYSGSYNSPLHF	TGCGCCAGCAGTCCTCAGTATAGTGGCTCCTATAATTCACCCCTCCACTTT
.	.	TRBJ2-7	TRBV19	CASSIKWEHPHEQYF	TGTGCCAGTAGTATAAAGTGGGAGCATCCCCACGAGCAGTACTTC
TRBD2	.	TRBJ2-1	TRBV7-6	CASSVGLAGGNEQFF	TGTGCCAGCAGCGTGGGGCTAGCGGGGGGTAATGAGCAGTTCTTC
.	.	TRBJ2-2	TRBV30	CAWSGMGWAGELFF	TGTGCCTGGAGTGGAATGGGGTGGGCCGGGGAGCTGTTTTTT
TRBD1	.	TRBJ1-1	TRBV2	CASSGGTGNTEAFF	TGTGCCAGCAGTGGCGGGACAGGGAACACTGAAGCTTTCTTT
TRBD1	once	TRBJ2-1	TRBV11-3	CASSPTGVGEQFF	TGTGCCAGCAGCCCTACAGGGGTAGGTGAGCAGTTCTTC
.	.	TRBJ2-3	TRBV5-1	CASSPPGDTQYF	TGCGCCAGCAGCCCCCCCGGAGATACGCAGTATTTT
.	.	TRBJ2-3	TRBV19	CASSPSTDTQYF	TGTGCCAGTAGCCCTAGCACAGATACGCAGTATTTT
.	.	TRBJ1-1	TRBV14	CASSQQTGLAAFF	TGTGCCAGCAGCCAACAAACAGGACTGGCGGCTTTCTTT
TRBD2	.	TRBJ2-1	TRBV9	CASSPLAGGGNEQFF	TGTGCCAGCAGCCCCTTAGCGGGAGGGGGGAATGAGCAGTTCTTC
TRBD2	.	TRBJ2-3	TRBV7-9	CASRLTSGTQYF	TGTGCCAGCAGATTGACTAGCGGAACGCAGTATTTT
TRBD1	.	TRBJ1-4	TRBV30	CAWSVLGDSREKLFF	TGTGCCTGGAGTGTACTAGGGGACAGTCGCGAAAAACTGTTTTTT
TRBD1	few	TRBJ1-2	TRBV27	CASSLRQGAGYTF	TGTGCCAGCAGCCTCCGACAGGGGGCTGGCTACACCTTC
TRBD2	.	TRBJ2-3	TRBV4-3	CASSQDRGGADTQYF	TGCGCCAGCAGCCAAGATCGCGGGGGGGCAGATACGCAGTATTTT
.	few	TRBJ1-1	TRBV7-9	CAGETGNTEAFF	TGTGCCGGGGAGACAGGGAACACTGAAGCTTTCTTT
.	.	TRBJ1-4	TRBV6-6	CASSWRVPNEKLFF	TGTGCCAGCAGTTGGAGAGTGCCTAATGAAAAACTGTTTTTT
.	.	TRBJ2-1	TRBV19	CASSTGVYYNEQFF	TGTGCCAGTAGTACCGGGGTCTACTACAATGAGCAGTTCTTC
TRBD2	.	TRBJ2-3	TRBV4-3	CASSQEWTSGGQYF	TGCGCCAGCAGCCAAGAATGGACTAGCGGGGGGCAGTATTTT
.	.	TRBJ1-5	TRBV7-2	CASSFESNQPQHF	TGTGCCAGCAGCTTCGAAAGCAATCAGCCCCAGCATTTT
TRBD2	.	TRBJ2-7	TRBV5-4	CASSPIAGGLYEQYF	TGTGCCAGCAGCCCGATAGCGGGGGGGCTGTACGAGCAGTACTTC
TRBD2	.	TRBJ2-3	TRBV5-4	CASSLGAGGADTQYF	TGTGCCAGCAGCTTGGGAGCGGGAGGGGCAGATACGCAGTATTTT
TRBD2	.	TRBJ2-1	TRBV6-4	CASSELAGDYNEQFF	TGTGCCAGCAGTGAACTAGCGGGGGATTACAATGAGCAGTTCTTC
.	.	TRBJ2-7	TRBV19	CASSISGSSSYEQYF	TGTGCCAGTAGTATTAGCGGTTCGAGCTCCTACGAGCAGTACTTC
.	once	TRBJ1-3	TRBV4-2	CASSQSGYSGNTIYF	TGTGCCAGCAGCCAATCAGGTTACTCTGGAAACACCATATATTTT
.	.	TRBJ1-5	TRBV10-1	CASSEGRSSSNQPQHF	TGCGCCAGCAGTGAGGGACGGAGTAGCAGCAATCAGCCCCAGCATTTT
.	.	TRBJ2-1	TRBV30	CAWSEQANNEQFF	TGTGCCTGGAGTGAACAGGCTAACAATGAGCAGTTCTTC
.	.	TRBJ1-2	TRBV27	CASSLTQHVDYGYTF	TGTGCCAGCAGCTTAACCCAACATGTCGACTATGGCTACACCTTC
.	.	TRBJ2-2	TRBV7-6	CASSLGQGGHTGELFF	TGTGCCAGCAGCTTAGGACAGGGAGGACACACCGGGGAGCTGTTTTTT
.	few	TRBJ2-4	TRBV27	CASSPGQLLAKNIQYF	TGTGCCAGCAGTCCAGGACAGCTCCTAGCCAAAAACATTCAGTACTTC
TRBD1	.	TRBJ1-4	TRBV7-9	CASSLVSGQTNEKLFF	TGTGCCAGCAGCTTAGTCTCGGGACAGACTAATGAAAAACTGTTTTTT
.	.	TRBJ1-5	TRBV19	CASRGVLKPQHF	TGTGCTAGTAGGGGGGTCTTGAAGCCCCAGCATTTT
.	few	TRBJ1-2	TRBV27	CASRGRGGIGYTF	TGTGCCAGCAGGGGACGCGGGGGAATAGGCTACACCTTC
TRBD2	.	TRBJ2-3	TRBV18	CASSPTLLAGGPDTQYF	TGTGCCAGCTCACCCACATTACTAGCGGGGGGGCCAGATACGCAGTATTTT
.	.	TRBJ1-1	TRBV9	CASSVGATRMNTEAFF	TGTGCCAGCAGCGTAGGGGCGACGCGTATGAACACTGAAGCTTTCTTT